The sequence of this TCR beta chain was determined in a study of OX40 agonist ivuxolimab in advanced cancers. About the research overall: The dose-escalation group included hepatocellular carcinoma, melanoma, renal cell carcinoma and head and neck cancer.

Patients with a history of autoimmune disease or on systemic immunosuppression were excluded. With regard to this clone: Its antigen is as yet unknown.

Study-wide results and caveats: There were also nonresponders showing low normalized T-cell clonal expansion.

Clones were read by immunoSEQ multiplex PCR, and TCRdb kept only the in-frame ones, dropping some. Of tens of thousands of clones detected, about four fifths appear once; the ten largest clones hold 1.2%. Germline CDR1 is MRHNA and CDR2 is SNTAGT. CDR3 size: 15 residues. V dropped 5 bases and J dropped 1 base, with 12 bases sitting between them. This clonotype originated in an adult with an advanced solid tumor such as melanoma, head and neck, liver or kidney cancer. The chain combines TRBV6-4 with TRBJ2-4; either TRBD1 or TRBD2 may fit D (5 bases each). Sample: CD4+ or CD8+ T cells sorted from blood, taken in a trial of the OX40 agonist ivuxolimab. As DNA, the CDR3 is TGTGCCAGCAGTATGGAGGCAGGGGCCAAAAACATTCAGTACTTC. As protein: CASSMEAGAKNIQYF.